This TCR beta chain was obtained from a study of shared clonotypes between healthy human individuals (dated by TCRdb to between 2020 and 2021). Regarding the study in general: The cohort included a few men and a couple of women between 18 and 49 years of age. For each donor, three plates each were used for CD4 naive and CD4 memory, two plates were used for CD8 naive, and one plate was used for CD8 memory. Between about 0.94 and 8.9 billion PBMCs per donor were obtained by leukapheresis. To estimate repertoire size and how much clonotype sharing occurs between individuals, the study deeply sequenced the blood TCR repertoires of five healthy adults. Different laboratories and diverse techniques were used to prepare libraries and sequence TCR repertoires, to increase sequencing depth and limit assay-specific biases. General study outcomes and caveats: Clonotypes shared by all four sorted-subset donors showed higher generation probabilities than non-shared clonotypes. Pairwise subsampling indicated that sequencing depth was expected to affect the degree of clonotype sharing among donors. The genetic and exposure-history diversity represented was limited by the small number of donors. Naive subsets generally had larger estimated clonotype richness than memory subsets. Even with the large sequencing depth, rarefaction of the sorted-subset datasets indicated that sequencing was incomplete. About 4.5% of naive CD4, around 3.5% of naive CD8, about 2.5% of memory CD4, and roughly 0.4% of memory CD8 clonotypes were shared across several donors. Sampling was limited to blood, and TCR repertoires in tissue likely differ from TCR repertoires in blood.

Using the deep immunoSEQ assay, multiplex PCR amplified TCR CDR3 regions from genomic DNA. Genomic DNA extracted from each cell subset was distributed evenly over all wells of several immunoSEQ 96-well plates, and each plate served as one replicate. For sorted subsets, each replicate PCR was loaded with approximately 0.2 ug genomic DNA, equivalent to 30,000 or so T cell genomes. Purified libraries were measured with a Qubit 3.0 fluorometer, size-checked on a Bioanalyzer 2100, and measured again with the KAPA Library Quantification kit. Each immunoSEQ 96-well plate was sequenced on its own single-read 150-cycle Illumina NextSeq 550 flow cell. On the authors' methods: Because the immunoSEQ output held only junctional sequences and lacked quality scores, the filtering could not match the filtering applied to full-length reads. Sequences were annotated with PyIR, a Python wrapper for IgBLAST v1.9, using IMGT germline references to assign V/J genes and CDR3. Any read was removed if the V/J assignment was weak (E-value above 1e-6), the CDR3 was missing, or the read contained stop codons, out-of-frame junctions, or ambiguous translated residues. A V3J clonotype was defined by an identical inferred V gene, J gene, and CDR3 amino acid sequence. Percentage overlap between repertoires was calculated by dividing the number of shared unique clonotypes by the size of the smaller repertoire. Richness of each repertoire was evaluated using RTK rarefaction, the Chao1 estimator, and Recon v2.1 estimates of unobserved clonotypes. OLGA was used to compute generation probabilities for all TCRbeta clonotypes that the gDNA method yielded from several donors. Held by TCRdb, this immuneACCESS table contains in-frame sequences only and omits some clones. Under half of the omission traces to an unresolved V gene where checked; the cause of the rest is unknown. V and J calls plus clone size are reproduced from that table; the DNA served to infer D and trimming. The sample contains a few million clones, more than 90% of them found a single time. Together, the top ten hold over 0.12% of the sample.

About this clone itself: It lacks a known antigen. Per-nucleotide qualities are absent, and no much larger clonotype sits a single base away.

Counted from cysteine to phenylalanine, this CDR3 has 13 amino acids. The only DNA kept is the CDR3, 39 bases in frame from the first base. The V end gives up 4 bases and the J end 4 bases, leaving 3 bases in the junction not matched to a gene. CDR1 and CDR2, looked up from the germline V gene, are SGHTA and FQGTGA. Healthy HIV-negative adults with no recently reported acute infections or vaccinations were included as donors. Every donor was a Caucasian adult residing in Nashville, Tennessee, USA. Magnetic negative selection was used to enrich CD4+ T cells, after which naive cells were positively selected on CD45RA and the negative fraction became the memory subset. Blood was obtained by leukapheresis, after which PBMCs were separated by Ficoll-Histopaque density gradient centrifugation and cryopreserved in liquid nitrogen vapor phase. Analytical flow cytometry was used to check the purity and quantity of every magnetically sorted T cell population. Each sorted fraction had its genomic DNA isolated and then quantified by UV absorbance on a Nanodrop 2000c.

The source material was naive CD4+ T cells sorted from blood. What this sample's cell subset or site label stands for: CD45RA+ positively selected. The source of this sequence is a man aged 18-30 years in good health. The chain links TRBV7-3 with TRBJ1-2; TRBD1 aligns with 7 central bases. The CDR3 region has the sequence CASSSQGSYGYTF. The DNA sequence is TGTGCCAGCAGCTCACAGGGGAGCTATGGCTACACCTTC.